These 5 T cell receptor beta chains were sequenced from one sample in a study of CD8 T cells in ankylosing spondylitis. TCRdb itself ran the 5' RACE reads through MiXCR, one entry per CDR3 protein. The data show about 160,000 distinct CDR3 sequences, with around 17% seen just once and about 7.6% held by the top ten. Sequenced: blood, either unsorted or a sorted T cell fraction (not recorded which). These receptors all come from a male donor with ankylosing spondylitis or in good health (not recorded which).

This rearrangement joins TRBV7-2 to TRBJ1-5; D is unresolved. The germline V gene encodes CDR1 SGHTA and CDR2 FQGNSA. V was shortened by 7 bases and J by 1 base, with 14 bases between the two germline ends. The length of the CDR3 is 15 residues. CDR3 amino acids: CASTLSAVSNQPQHF. The DNA for the CDR3 is TGTGCCAGCACCCTTTCGGCGGTGAGCAATCAGCCCCAGCATTTT.

This clonotype was counted ten times or more. V is TRBV9 and J is TRBJ2-1; a weak D match, TRBD2 (6 bases). This CDR3 is 15 amino acids long. Germline CDR1 is SGDLS and CDR2 is YYNGEE. Trimming shortened V by 3 bases and J by 1 base, and 11 bases separated the two germline ends. The CDR3 here is CASSGGTSSYNEQFF. CDR3 DNA sequence: TGTGCCAGCAGCGGGGGGACTTCGTCCTACAATGAGCAGTTCTTC.

This clonotype has ten or more counts. The chain joins TRBV7-8 to TRBJ1-5; 9 nucleotides align to TRBD1. Germline CDR1 SGHVS, CDR2 FQNEAQ. V gave up 5 bases and J gave up 3 bases; unmatched junction bases: 8. The CDR3 totals 16 residues. The CDR3 region has the DNA TGTGCCAGCAGCGTCTCGGGACAGGGTCTCAATCAGCCCCAGCATTTT. Protein product: CASSVSGQGLNQPQHF.

This clonotype was picked up many times. The chain combines TRBV20-1 with TRBJ1-5; D remains ambiguous. The CDR3 runs to 14 residues. The germline V gene encodes CDR1 DFQATT and CDR2 SNEGSKA (reference sequence). V was shortened by 3 bases and J by 0 bases, with 9 bases between the two germline ends. CDR3 in amino acids: CSASWTVSNQPQHF. The CDR3 region has the DNA TGCAGTGCTAGTTGGACGGTTAGCAATCAGCCCCAGCATTTT.

Concerning this clonotype itself: Being one base from a much bigger clone, this may be a read error. The chain has TRBV20-1 and TRBJ1-4; tentatively, D is TRBD1 (5 bases). The CDR3 totals 14 residues. CDR1 is DFQATT, CDR2 SNEGSKA, per germline (reference sequence). The CDR3 loop reads CSASVSRVDEILFF. DNA of the CDR3: TGCAGTGCTAGTGTTAGCAGGGTTGACGAAATACTGTTTTTT.